The 17 T cell receptor beta chains presented below share a single source sample, sequenced in a study of cytomegalovirus exposure and HLA in healthy donors. The PCR contained 60 Vbeta and 13 Jbeta primers. Assay: immunoSEQ multiplex PCR; the TCRdb copy retains only in-frame clones and omits some. The data show some 72,000 clones, and the top ten clones hold about 0.83%. Sequencing was done on a sample of PBMCs. These TCRs come from a boy aged 5-17 years in good health and CMV-seronegative.

This chain uses TRBV6-5 with TRBJ1-2; 7 bases map to TRBD1. Germline trimming cut 3 bases from V and 7 bases from J; bases unmatched to any gene: 5. This CDR3 has 13 amino acids. CDR1 and CDR2 (germline): MNHEY, SVGAGI. CDR3 loop: CASSYPGGAGYTF. CDR3 nucleotide sequence: TGTGCCAGCAGTTATCCAGGGGGTGCTGGCTACACCTTC.

The genes are TRBV25-1 and TRBJ1-2, with D unclear. The V gene's germline CDR1 is MGHDK and CDR2 SYGVNS. The CDR3 is made up of 14 amino acids. The V gene lost 1 base and the J gene lost 8 bases, with 14 bases spanning the gap. The DNA for the CDR3 is TGTGCCAGCAGTGAATCATCCGGGTTAGCGGGCTACACCTTC. The encoded protein is CASSESSGLAGYTF.

The J gene is TRBJ1-2, the V gene TRBV7-8, with D possibly being TRBD1 (6 bases). The V gene lost 1 base and the J gene lost 4 bases, with 16 bases spanning the gap. Germline CDR1 is SGHVS and CDR2 is FQNEAQ. The CDR3 consists of 16 residues. In DNA, the CDR3 is TGTGCCAGCAGCTTAGAGCGGCCCCGACAGGTCTATGGCTACACCTTC. Its translation is CASSLERPRQVYGYTF.

The genes are TRBV29-1 and TRBJ2-1, with D perhaps matching TRBD2 (7 bases). The CDR3 is 14 amino acids. Looked up from germline, CDR1 is SQVTM and CDR2 is ANQGSEA. V was pared by 5 bases and J by 0 bases, with 11 bases between. CDR3 region: CSVQRGGSYNEQFF. The CDR3 nucleotides are TGCAGCGTTCAAAGGGGGGGCTCCTACAATGAGCAGTTCTTC.

CDR3 loop: CAWSRDRVADTQYF. The CDR3 DNA sequence: TGTGCCTGGAGCCGGGACAGGGTTGCGGATACGCAGTATTTT. The chain carries TRBV30 and TRBJ2-3; 9 bases match TRBD1. This CDR3 contains 14 residues. V shed 3 bases, J shed 6 bases, and the junction held 7 bases outside the gene matches. Germline CDR1 reads GTSNPN; CDR2 reads SVGIG (reference sequence).

This chain joins TRBV19 and TRBJ1-2; TRBD1 aligns across 7 bases. CDR1 and CDR2 (germline): LNHDA, SQIVND (reference sequence). The CDR3 is 14 amino acids. V shed 4 bases, J shed 5 bases, and the junction held 7 bases outside the gene matches. The CDR3 protein is CASSRGQIKYGYTF. The CDR3 nucleotides are TGTGCCAGTAGTAGGGGACAGATCAAGTATGGCTACACCTTC.

The CDR3: CSVEGTQSNTEAFF. CDR3 nucleotides: TGCAGCGTTGAGGGGACACAATCCAACACTGAAGCTTTCTTT. This chain connects TRBV29-1 to TRBJ1-1, with D possibly matching TRBD1 (6 bases). Germline values: CDR1 SQVTM, CDR2 ANQGSEA. This CDR3 has 14 amino acids. V was pared by 3 bases and J by 2 bases, with 13 bases between.

This rearrangement joins TRBV25-1 to TRBJ1-2; the D is unclear. Trimming left V 5 bases short and J 4 bases short, with 17 bases between. Germline V gene lookup returns CDR1 MGHDK and CDR2 SYGVNS. This CDR3 has 15 residues. The CDR3 bases are TGTGCCAGCAGTACCCCCGAGGGATCGGCCTATGGCTACACCTTC. Encoded protein: CASSTPEGSAYGYTF.

The chain joins TRBV6-1 to TRBJ2-7; 8 nucleotides line up with TRBD2. With 7 bases clipped from V and 6 bases from J, the junction kept 8 bases outside the gene matches. Germline assignment: CDR1 MNHNS and CDR2 SASEGT. This CDR3 spans 13 amino acids. The CDR3 DNA is TGTGCCAGCATCGAGGGAGCGGGAGTCGAGCAGTACTTC. As protein: CASIEGAGVEQYF.

The rearrangement uses TRBV19 and TRBJ2-1; 14 bases map to TRBD2. Germline assignment: CDR1 LNHDA and CDR2 SQIVND (reference sequence). The CDR3 is 17 residues long. V shed 10 bases and J 0 bases; nucleotides not matched to a gene: 8. The CDR3 loop is CANSPGTSGSSYNEQFF. CDR3 sequence (DNA): TGTGCCAATAGCCCAGGGACTAGCGGGAGCTCCTACAATGAGCAGTTCTTC.

This CDR3 reads CATSSKTGVTNEKLFF. The DNA of the CDR3 is TGTGCCACCAGCAGTAAGACAGGGGTAACTAATGAAAAACTGTTTTTT. The V gene is TRBV15, the J gene TRBJ1-4; 8 bases are a match to TRBD1. The junction had 4 bases not matched to a gene; V was cut back by 3 bases and J by 1 base. This CDR3 spans 16 amino acids. Germline V CDR1 and CDR2: LNHNV, YYDKDF (reference sequence).

This chain uses TRBV25-1 with TRBJ1-4, with TRBD1 identical over 9 bases. With 4 bases clipped from V and 8 bases from J, the junction kept 8 bases outside the gene matches. This CDR3 is 15 amino acids long. From germline, CDR1 is MGHDK and CDR2 SYGVNS. The CDR3 coding sequence is TGTGCCAGCAGTGCCGCCGGGACAGGGACGGAAAAACTGTTTTTT. It is translated as CASSAAGTGTEKLFF.

The chain carries TRBV6-4 and TRBJ2-2; the D gene is possibly TRBD1 (5 bases). Germline V gives CDR1 MRHNA, CDR2 SNTAGT. CDR3 length: 15 residues. V shed 2 bases and J shed 1 base, with 8 bases lying between them. CDR3 in DNA: TGTGCCAGCAGTGACGGTAGGGGGAACACCGGGGAGCTGTTTTTT. Amino acids: CASSDGRGNTGELFF.

The chain is built from TRBV6-5 and TRBJ2-7; 9 bases map to TRBD2. The V segment lost 5 bases and the J segment 5 bases; nucleotides outside the gene matches: 7. CDR1 and CDR2 (germline): MNHEY, SVGAGI. The CDR3 is 14 amino acids. CDR3 DNA: TGTGCCAGCAGTGTTAGCGGGAGTGGGGACGAGCAGTACTTC. Residues: CASSVSGSGDEQYF.

The chain combines TRBV4-1 with TRBJ2-5; D perhaps matches TRBD2 (6 bases). The CDR3 length is 14 residues. V was cut by 5 bases and J by 7 bases, with 17 bases left in between. CDR1 and CDR2 (germline): MGHRA, YSYEKL. The CDR3 nucleotides read TGCGCCAGCAGCAATCCTAGCGCCGGGGGGACCCAGTACTTC. Translated, it gives CASSNPSAGGTQYF.

This sequence joins TRBV5-4 and TRBJ1-2; 10 nucleotides match TRBD1. Trimming removed 0 bases from V and 7 bases from J; junction bases left unmatched: 0. This CDR3 contains 13 residues. Germline assignment: CDR1 SGHNT and CDR2 YYREEE (reference sequence). The CDR3 DNA sequence: TGTGCCAGCAGCTTGGGGGACAGGGGTGGCTACACCTTC. It is translated as CASSLGDRGGYTF.

The V call is TRBV5-4, the J call TRBJ2-5, with 12 bases aligning to TRBD1. With 5 bases clipped from V and 2 bases from J, the junction kept 4 bases outside the gene matches. The length of the CDR3 is 15 residues. CDR1 SGHNT and CDR2 YYREEE come from the germline V gene (reference sequence). The CDR3 region has the DNA TGTGCCAGCAGAAGGGACAGGGGGCAACAAGAGACCCAGTACTTC. Its translation is CASRRDRGQQETQYF. The whole variable domain, filled in from reference TRBV5-4 and TRBJ2-5, reads ETGVTQSPTHLIKTRGQQVTLRCSSQSGHNTVSWYQQALGQGPQFIFQYYREEENGRGNFPPRFSGLQFPNYSSELNVNALELDDSALYLCASRRDRGQQETQYFGPGTRLLVL.